One and the same sample provided the 29 T cell receptor beta chains below, sequenced in a study of T cell changes during pregnancy in multiple sclerosis (dated by TCRdb to between 2018 and 2021). Library preparation employed the immunoSEQ multiplex PCR assay. This is the immuneACCESS table as TCRdb keeps it, with only in-frame sequences that have V and J called. A part of the clones is gone; compared with another copy, unresolved V genes explain less than half, and the rest is unexplained. Recorded for this sample are 35,000 to 50,000 clones; 80% to 90% of them occurred a single time. Roughly 1.2% of the sample rests with the top ten. Specimen: CD4+ T cells from peripheral blood mononuclear cells, collected after pregnancy. These receptors all come from a female donor with multiple sclerosis, enrolled in a pregnancy study.

The chain has TRBV19 and TRBJ1-3; D is possibly TRBD1 (5 bases). CDR3 length equals 14 residues. CDR1 is LNHDA, CDR2 SQIVND, per germline (reference sequence). V shed 3 bases and J shed 1 base, with 7 bases lying between them. The CDR3 here is CASSIRDSGNTIYF. Written as DNA, the CDR3 is TGTGCCAGTAGTATCAGGGATTCTGGAAACACCATATATTTT.

The chain couples TRBV18 to TRBJ2-2; D may be TRBD1 (5 bases). Trimming cost V 4 bases and J 3 bases, with 12 bases left between them. Germline values: CDR1 KGHSH, CDR2 LQKENI. The CDR3 is 15 residues long. The CDR3 DNA reads as TGTGCCAGCTCACACTCGGACACCTACACCGGGGAGCTGTTTTTT. It is translated as CASSHSDTYTGELFF.

V is TRBV6-1 and J is TRBJ1-1; perhaps TRBD1 as D (5 bases). CDR1 and CDR2 (germline): MNHNS, SASEGT. V was trimmed by 7 bases and J by 3 bases, leaving 12 bases between them. The CDR3 runs to 13 residues. The CDR3 DNA is TGTGCCAGCAACCTCTTCAGGGACACTGAAGCTTTCTTT. Its protein is CASNLFRDTEAFF.

The chain uses TRBV7-3 and TRBJ2-5, with D perhaps matching TRBD1 (5 bases). V lost 2 bases, J lost 4 bases, and 14 bases lay in between. Germline CDR1 reads SGHTA; CDR2 reads FQGTGA. CDR3 length: 15 amino acids. The CDR3 sequence is CASSLQGRARETQYF. DNA for the CDR3: TGTGCCAGCAGCTTACAGGGTAGGGCGCGAGAGACCCAGTACTTC. The entire variable domain, with the rest obtained from reference TRBV7-3 and TRBJ2-5, is as follows: GAGVSQTPSNKVTEKGKYVELRCDPISGHTALYWYRQSLGQGPEFLIYFQGTGAADDSGLPNDRFFAVRPEGSVSTLKIQRTERGDSAVYLCASSLQGRARETQYFGPGTRLLVL.

The rearrangement links TRBV5-1 to TRBJ1-3, with a possible D match to TRBD1 (5 bases). CDR1 and CDR2 from the germline V gene are SGHRS and YFSETQ. Trimming shortened V by 7 bases and J by 3 bases, and 14 bases separated the two germline ends. The CDR3 extends over 14 amino acids. In DNA form, the CDR3 reads TGCGCCAGCGGGGAAGGGGCCATTGGAAACACCATATATTTT. This gives the protein CASGEGAIGNTIYF.

Comment on this clone: The sample holds other DNA sequences that translate to the same CDR3. The chain employs TRBV14 and TRBJ2-7; 8 bases match TRBD2. Germline V gene data show CDR1 as SGHDN and CDR2 as FVKESK. With V trimmed by 4 bases and J by 5 bases, 10 bases remained unmatched. CDR3 length: 15 residues. CDR3 nucleotide sequence: TGTGCCAGCAGCCTAATGGCGGGAGGAACCAACGAGCAGTACTTC. Protein sequence: CASSLMAGGTNEQYF.

The V gene is TRBV6-5, the J gene TRBJ1-2, with D possibly TRBD1 on 6 matching bases. The CDR3 spans 13 residues. Germline loops: CDR1 MNHEY, CDR2 SVGAGI. The V end lost 5 bases, the J end lost 7 bases, and 14 bases lay between the germline ends. CDR3 amino acids: CASSRGGRSGYTF. The CDR3 region has the DNA TGTGCCAGCAGTAGGGGGGGTAGGAGTGGCTACACCTTC.

The chain links TRBV29-1 to TRBJ2-1, with 9 bases aligning to TRBD1. This CDR3 region has 16 residues. CDR1 and CDR2 from the germline V gene are SQVTM and ANQGSEA. With V trimmed by 8 bases and J by 2 bases, 13 bases remained unmatched. CDR3 sequence: CSTRGGQGFPYNEQFF. CDR3 DNA sequence: TGCAGCACCCGCGGGGGACAGGGCTTCCCCTACAATGAGCAGTTCTTC.

The J gene is TRBJ1-2, the V gene TRBV13, with TRBD1 matching 8 bases. The CDR3 contains 14 residues. The germline gives CDR1 PRHDT, CDR2 FYEKMQ (reference sequence). The V gene end was trimmed by 2 bases and the J gene end by 4 bases; junction bases not matched to a gene: 3. This CDR3 reads CASSLTGGVYGYTF. The CDR3 nucleotides read TGTGCCAGCAGCTTAACAGGGGGAGTCTATGGCTACACCTTC. Variable domain in full (rest from reference TRBV13 and TRBJ1-2): AAGVIQSPRHLIKEKRETATLKCYPIPRHDTVYWYQQGPGQDPQFLISFYEKMQSDKGSIPDRFSAQQFSDYHSELNMSSLELGDSALYFCASSLTGGVYGYTFGSGTRLTVV.

This rearrangement joins TRBV19 to TRBJ2-6; no clear D gene. Germline CDR1 reads LNHDA; CDR2 reads SQIVND (reference sequence). The CDR3 is 14 amino acids. Trimming removed 4 bases at V and 1 base at J, with 5 bases between. The CDR3 coding sequence is TGTGCCAGTAGTACCACTTCTGGGGCCAACGTCCTGACTTTC. Encoded protein: CASSTTSGANVLTF.

The rearrangement uses TRBV14 and TRBJ2-1; tentatively, D is TRBD2 (6 bases). The CDR3 totals 14 residues. Germline V gives CDR1 SGHDN, CDR2 FVKESK. The ends were cut back, 8 bases at V and 4 bases at J, with 15 bases in the middle. The CDR3 protein is CASGAASVYNEQFF. CDR3 in DNA: TGTGCCAGCGGCGCCGCTAGCGTGTACAATGAGCAGTTCTTC.

The CDR3 nucleotides are TGCGCCAGCAGCTTGGAAGTTGGCGGAGACAATGAGCAGTTCTTC. It is translated as CASSLEVGGDNEQFF. V usage is TRBV5-1 and J usage is TRBJ2-1; D not resolved. The V gene's germline CDR1 is SGHRS and CDR2 YFSETQ. V was pared by 0 bases and J by 5 bases, with 12 bases between. The CDR3 runs to 15 residues.

V gene TRBV4-1 combines with J gene TRBJ1-5, with 8 bases fitting TRBD1. V was pared by 6 bases and J by 4 bases, with 5 bases of the junction left unmatched. Per germline, CDR1 MGHRA and CDR2 YSYEKL. This CDR3 has 14 residues. The chain's CDR3 is CASSPTGVNQPQHF. The CDR3 bases are TGCGCCAGCAGTCCGACAGGGGTTAATCAGCCCCAGCATTTT.

This clone came up once. The chain joins TRBV6-5 to TRBJ2-3, with unresolved D. CDR3 size: 15 residues. In germline, CDR1 is MNHEY, CDR2 SVGAGI. Trimming pared 2 bases from V and 6 bases from J, leaving 15 bases between. CDR3 bases: TGTGCCAGCAGTTACGTCCACAGCCGCCAGGATACGCAGTATTTT. Translating gives CASSYVHSRQDTQYF.

This chain uses TRBV5-8 with TRBJ2-6; perhaps TRBD2 as D (6 bases). Germline CDR1 reads SGHTS; CDR2 reads YDEGEE. Trimming left V 3 bases short and J 2 bases short, with 12 bases between. The CDR3 has 16 residues. The CDR3 here is CASSSFRGTGANVLTF. CDR3 DNA sequence: TGTGCCAGCAGCTCGTTCCGGGGGACTGGGGCCAACGTCCTGACTTTC.

The chain couples TRBV14 to TRBJ1-2, with TRBD1 identical over 8 bases. The CDR3 covers 15 residues. Germline assignment: CDR1 SGHDN and CDR2 FVKESK. With V trimmed by 2 bases and J by 7 bases, 9 bases remained unmatched. Here the CDR3 reads CASSQPGQEISGYTF. CDR3 in DNA: TGTGCCAGCAGCCAACCGGGACAGGAGATCTCTGGCTACACCTTC.

This clone was picked up a small number of times. The V gene is TRBV6-6, the J gene TRBJ1-2; D perhaps matches TRBD1 (6 bases). The CDR3 consists of 15 residues. Between the trimmed V and J ends, which lost 0 bases and 3 bases, there was a span of 11 bases. Germline CDR1 is MNHNY and CDR2 is SVGAGI (reference sequence). The CDR3 region has the DNA TGTGCCAGCAGTTACTCTGCGGGGGCTCACTATGGCTACACCTTC. Translation: CASSYSAGAHYGYTF.

This chain uses TRBV2 with TRBJ2-5, with TRBD1 matching 7 bases. V lost 6 bases, J lost 0 bases, and 4 bases stayed unmatched. This CDR3 spans 14 amino acids. Looked up from germline, CDR1 is SNHLY and CDR2 is FYNNEI. The CDR3 is CASSPGQYQETQYF. CDR3 DNA: TGTGCCAGCAGCCCGGGACAGTACCAAGAGACCCAGTACTTC.

The rearrangement joins TRBV19 to TRBJ1-4, with D maybe TRBD1 (6 bases). CDR1 is LNHDA and CDR2 is SQIVND in the germline V gene (reference sequence). V was cut by 10 bases and J by 8 bases, with 11 bases left in between. The length of the CDR3 is 11 residues. In nucleotides, the CDR3 is TGTGCCACCGCAGACAGGGAAAAACTGTTTTTT. It codes for CATADREKLFF.

This chain connects TRBV19 to TRBJ1-2; maybe TRBD1 (5 bases). Deletions cut 5 bases from V and 5 bases from J, with 15 bases between. Germline V gene sequence: CDR1 LNHDA, CDR2 SQIVND (reference sequence). The length of the CDR3 is 14 residues. The CDR3 loop is CASSVTGDKYGYTF. DNA of the CDR3: TGTGCCAGTAGTGTAACAGGAGACAAGTATGGCTACACCTTC.

This sequence joins TRBV5-1 and TRBJ1-2, with 7 bases lining up with TRBD1. From germline, CDR1 is SGHRS and CDR2 YFSETQ. The V and J ends lost 0 bases and 5 bases, in that order; junction bases with no gene match: 4. The CDR3 runs to 14 residues. CDR3: CASSLAGTDYGYTF. Here the CDR3 DNA reads TGCGCCAGCAGCTTGGCCGGGACAGATTATGGCTACACCTTC.

In this sample, this clone turned up once. The rearrangement joins TRBV7-8 to TRBJ1-1; D is possibly TRBD1 (6 bases). The CDR3 spans 14 residues. Trimming took off 4 bases at V and 9 bases at J, with 18 bases between the two ends. The germline V gene encodes CDR1 SGHVS and CDR2 FQNEAQ. The CDR3 region is CASSSTYRDTQAFF. The CDR3 DNA reads as TGTGCCAGCAGCTCGACCTACCGGGACACCCAAGCTTTCTTT.

This clone was counted a few times. The CDR3 sequence: CASSKGGQNYEQYF. The CDR3, as DNA: TGTGCCAGCAGCAAAGGTGGGCAAAACTACGAGCAGTACTTC. This rearrangement joins TRBV21-1 to TRBJ2-7; the tabulated D call, TRBD1, remains unverified against the DNA. TRBV21-1 is an annotated pseudogene. The CDR3 consists of 14 residues.

The V gene is TRBV21-1, the J gene TRBJ1-2; the table assigns TRBD1, which was not confirmed against the DNA. TRBV21-1 is shown as a pseudogene. The CDR3 runs 17 residues. The CDR3 loop is CASSHRDRAVFNYGYTF. CDR3 nucleotides: TGTGCCAGCAGCCACCGGGACAGGGCTGTTTTTAACTATGGCTACACCTTC.

The chain links TRBV28 to TRBJ2-6; 7 bases are a match to TRBD2. The CDR3 is 15 amino acids. The V and J ends lost 2 bases and 2 bases, in that order; junction bases with no gene match: 0. Germline V lookup: CDR1 MDHEN, CDR2 SYDVKM. This chain's CDR3 is CASSLRGAGANVLTF. In DNA form, the CDR3 reads TGTGCCAGCAGTTTACGGGGGGCTGGGGCCAACGTCCTGACTTTC.

This chain connects TRBV18 to TRBJ2-1; 15 bases fit TRBD2. Germline CDR1 is KGHSH and CDR2 is LQKENI. The CDR3 has 18 amino acids. The V and J ends lost 2 bases and 3 bases, in that order; junction bases with no gene match: 5. This chain's CDR3 is CASSPEGLAGGHYNEQFF. For the CDR3, the DNA is TGTGCCAGCTCACCAGAGGGACTAGCGGGAGGCCACTACAATGAGCAGTTCTTC. The variable domain in full, completed from reference TRBV18 and TRBJ2-1, reads NAGVMQNPRHLVRRRGQEARLRCSPMKGHSHVYWYRQLPEEGLKFMVYLQKENIIDESGMPKERFSAEFPKEGPSILRIQQVVRGDSAAYFCASSPEGLAGGHYNEQFFGPGTRLTVL.

V usage is TRBV4-1 and J usage is TRBJ2-5, with 7 bases that match TRBD1. The CDR3 loop spans 13 amino acids. The germline V gene has CDR1 MGHRA and CDR2 YSYEKL. The ends lost 3 bases at V and 4 bases at J; junction bases unmatched: 2. CDR3 nucleotides: TGCGCCAGCAGCCACCGGGACAGAGAGACCCAGTACTTC. It yields the protein CASSHRDRETQYF.

The CDR3 loop is CASSLVSFLSEGTGELFF. The CDR3 bases are TGTGCCAGCAGCCTAGTTAGTTTTCTTTCCGAGGGTACCGGGGAGCTGTTTTTT. The J gene is TRBJ2-2, the V gene TRBV5-6; tentatively, D is TRBD2 (5 bases). The CDR3 extends over 18 amino acids. The V end lost 4 bases, the J end lost 5 bases, and 24 bases lay between the germline ends. CDR1 is SGHDT, CDR2 YYEEEE, per germline.

CDR3 residues: CASFKQGEETQYF. The CDR3 nucleotides are TGTGCCAGCTTTAAACAGGGTGAGGAGACCCAGTACTTC. The chain combines TRBV28 with TRBJ2-5; a weak D match, TRBD1 (6 bases). Between the trimmed V and J ends, which lost 8 bases and 5 bases, there was a span of 15 bases. CDR3 length equals 13 residues. The germline CDR1 and CDR2 sequences are MDHEN and SYDVKM.